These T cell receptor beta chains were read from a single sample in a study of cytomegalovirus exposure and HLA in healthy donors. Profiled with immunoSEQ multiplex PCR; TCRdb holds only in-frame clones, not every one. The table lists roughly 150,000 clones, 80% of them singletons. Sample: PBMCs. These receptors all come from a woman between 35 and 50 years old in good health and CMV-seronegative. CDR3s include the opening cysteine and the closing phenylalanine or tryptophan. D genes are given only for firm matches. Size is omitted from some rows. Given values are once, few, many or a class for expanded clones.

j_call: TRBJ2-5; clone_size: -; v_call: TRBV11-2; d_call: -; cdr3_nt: TGTGCCAGCAGACAATGGCAGGCACAAGAGACCCAGTACTTC; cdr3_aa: CASRQWQAQETQYF
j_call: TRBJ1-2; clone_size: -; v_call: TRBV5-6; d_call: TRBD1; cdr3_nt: TGTGCCAGCACGCGGACAGGGGTCTATGGCTACACCTTC; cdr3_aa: CASTRTGVYGYTF
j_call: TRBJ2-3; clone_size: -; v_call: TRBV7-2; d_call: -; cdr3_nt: TGTGCCAGCAGCTCCACGCCTATGGCAGATACGCAGTATTTT; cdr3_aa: CASSSTPMADTQYF
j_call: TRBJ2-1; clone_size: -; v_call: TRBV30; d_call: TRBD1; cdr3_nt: TGTGCCTGGAGAACCCCCGGGACAGGAAGTCATGAGCAGTTCTTC; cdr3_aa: CAWRTPGTGSHEQFF
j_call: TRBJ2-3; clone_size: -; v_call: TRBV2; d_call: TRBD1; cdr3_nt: TGTGCCAGCAGGGGCGGGCAGGGGGCGATCGCAGATACGCAGTATTTT; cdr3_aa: CASRGGQGAIADTQYF
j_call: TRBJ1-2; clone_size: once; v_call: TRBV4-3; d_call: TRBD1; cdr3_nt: TGCGCCAGCAGCCAAGCAGGGGGCTTTGGCTACACCTTC; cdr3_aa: CASSQAGGFGYTF
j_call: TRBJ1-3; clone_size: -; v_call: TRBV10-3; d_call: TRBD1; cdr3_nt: TGTGCCATCAGCAGACAGGGTTTGAACACCATATATTTT; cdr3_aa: CAISRQGLNTIYF
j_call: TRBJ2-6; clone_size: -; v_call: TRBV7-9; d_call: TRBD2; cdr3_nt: TGTGCCAGCAGCTTCATAGGGCGGGGGGCCAACGGCCTGACTTTC; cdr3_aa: CASSFIGRGANGLTF
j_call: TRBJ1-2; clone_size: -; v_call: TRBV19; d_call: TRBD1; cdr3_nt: TGTGCCAGTAGTATCCATACAGGGGACTATGGCTACACCTTC; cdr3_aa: CASSIHTGDYGYTF
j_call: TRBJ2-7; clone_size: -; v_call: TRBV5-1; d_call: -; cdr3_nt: TGCGCCAGCAGCTTGGCGGCAGGCCCCTACGAGCAGTACTTC; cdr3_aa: CASSLAAGPYEQYF
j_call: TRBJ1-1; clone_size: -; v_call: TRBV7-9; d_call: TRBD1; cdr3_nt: TGTTCCAGCAGCGGACAGGGGGTAACTGAAGCTTTCTTT; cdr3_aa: CSSSGQGVTEAFF
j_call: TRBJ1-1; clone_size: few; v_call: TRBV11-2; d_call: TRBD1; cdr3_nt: TGTGCCAGCAGCTCCGACAGGGGGGGTGTTGCTTTCTTT; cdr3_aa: CASSSDRGGVAFF
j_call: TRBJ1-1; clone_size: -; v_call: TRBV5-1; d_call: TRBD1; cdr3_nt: TGCGCCAGCAGCGGGGGACAGGGGAACATGAACACTGAAGCTTTCTTT; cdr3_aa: CASSGGQGNMNTEAFF
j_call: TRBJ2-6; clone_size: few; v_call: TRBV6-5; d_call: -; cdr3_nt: TGTGCCAGCAGTTATTACTCTGGGGCCAACGGCCTGACTTTC; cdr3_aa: CASSYYSGANGLTF
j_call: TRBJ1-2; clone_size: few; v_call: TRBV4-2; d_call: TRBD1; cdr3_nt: TGTGCCAGCAGCCAAGAAAGACAGGGGAACTCCTATGGCTACACCTTC; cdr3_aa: CASSQERQGNSYGYTF
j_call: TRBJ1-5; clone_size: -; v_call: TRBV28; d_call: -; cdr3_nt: TGTGCCAGCAGTTTAGCAGGGTACAGCAATCAGCCCCAGCATTTT; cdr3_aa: CASSLAGYSNQPQHF
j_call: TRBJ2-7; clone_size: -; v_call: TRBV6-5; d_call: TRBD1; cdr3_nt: TGTGCCAGCAGGACTTCCGGGACAGGGGGTTACGAGCAGTACTTC; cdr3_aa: CASRTSGTGGYEQYF
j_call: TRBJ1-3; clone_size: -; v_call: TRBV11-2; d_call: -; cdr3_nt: TGTGCCAGCAGGCCGACAGGAGCTGGAAACACCATATATTTT; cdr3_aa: CASRPTGAGNTIYF
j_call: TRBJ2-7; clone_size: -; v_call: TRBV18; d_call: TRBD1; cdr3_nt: TGTGCCAGCTCACAACAGGGGAGCGAGCAGTACTTC; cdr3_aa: CASSQQGSEQYF
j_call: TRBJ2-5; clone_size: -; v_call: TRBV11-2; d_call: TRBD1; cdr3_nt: TGTGCCAGCAGCTCCGGGACAGGTGGCCGGAGGACCCAGTACTTC; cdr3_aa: CASSSGTGGRRTQYF
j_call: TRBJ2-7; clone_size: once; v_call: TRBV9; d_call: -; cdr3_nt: TGTGCCAGCGGAGGACCCAACGGGAGAGGGTCCTACGAGCAGTACTTC; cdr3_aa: CASGGPNGRGSYEQYF
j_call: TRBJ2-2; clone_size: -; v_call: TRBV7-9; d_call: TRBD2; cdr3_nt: TGTGCCAGCAGCTTAGTGGCTAGCGGGGGTACCGGGGAGCTGTTTTTT; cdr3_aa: CASSLVASGGTGELFF